This TCR beta chain was sequenced during a study of blood T cell repertoires in COVID-19. Profiling relied on immunoSEQ multiplex PCR, and the TCRdb table lists in-frame clones only, not all of them. The sample lists a few hundred thousand clones; approximately 84% were seen once. The germline V gene encodes CDR1 SEHNR and CDR2 FQNEAQ (reference sequence). Losses at the gene ends were 2 bases for V and 3 bases for J; bases not matched to a gene: 3. The CDR3 loop spans 15 amino acids. This clone was found once. This receptor was taken from a person aged 65-85 years with COVID-19, enrolled during active disease. The chain joins TRBV7-9 to TRBJ2-5; 10 bases are shared with TRBD2. The source material was peripheral blood. This CDR3 reads CASSLLAGEKETQYF. CDR3 nucleotide sequence: TGTGCCAGCAGCTTACTAGCGGGGGAGAAAGAGACCCAGTACTTC. The full variable domain, with the rest looked up from reference TRBV7-9 and TRBJ2-5, is DTGVSQNPRHKITKRGQNVTFRCDPISEHNRLYWYRQTLGQGPEFLTYFQNEAQLEKSRLLSDRFSAERPKGSFSTLEIQRTEQGDSAMYLCASSLLAGEKETQYFGPGTRLLVL.